This T cell receptor beta chain stems from a study of lymphopenia after photon versus proton radiotherapy. General study findings and limits: Better survival with proton therapy was suggested as possible, not demonstrated. In patients who died, overall survival fell as post-nadir TCR diversity dropped more. Post-nadir diversity loss with photons came from oligoclonal expansion, particularly CD8+ Temra cells. Under photons, naive T cells and diversity fell while effector/memory populations rose.

The germline V gene encodes CDR1 LGHNA and CDR2 YSLEER. Between the trimmed V and J ends, which lost 1 base and 3 bases, there was a span of 5 bases. This CDR3 contains 13 residues. Some clones are missing from TCRdb's copy, which holds only in-frame ones; the method was immunoSEQ multiplex PCR. The top ten clones hold 2% to 2.5% of a sample with fewer than 50,000 clones, 65% to 90% of them seen once. For this clone: Antigen unknown.

The sample in question was peripheral blood, obtained from a patient treated with photon-based radiotherapy. The chain joins TRBV4-3 to TRBJ2-3; TRBD2 might be the D (5 bases). This clonotype originated in a middle-aged man with gastric cancer. This CDR3 is CASSQAGTDTQYF. The CDR3 region has the DNA TGCGCCAGCAGCCAAGCGGGAACAGATACGCAGTATTTT.